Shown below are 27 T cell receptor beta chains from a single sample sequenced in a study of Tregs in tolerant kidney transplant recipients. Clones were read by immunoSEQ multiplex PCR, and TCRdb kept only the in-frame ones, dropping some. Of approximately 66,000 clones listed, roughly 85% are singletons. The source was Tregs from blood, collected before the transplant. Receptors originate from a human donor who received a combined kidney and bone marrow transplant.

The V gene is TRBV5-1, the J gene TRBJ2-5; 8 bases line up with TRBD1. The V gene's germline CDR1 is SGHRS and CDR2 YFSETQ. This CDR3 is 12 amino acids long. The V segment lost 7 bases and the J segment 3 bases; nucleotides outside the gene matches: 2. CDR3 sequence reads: CASQQGEETQYF. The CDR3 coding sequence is TGCGCCAGCCAACAGGGGGAAGAGACCCAGTACTTC.

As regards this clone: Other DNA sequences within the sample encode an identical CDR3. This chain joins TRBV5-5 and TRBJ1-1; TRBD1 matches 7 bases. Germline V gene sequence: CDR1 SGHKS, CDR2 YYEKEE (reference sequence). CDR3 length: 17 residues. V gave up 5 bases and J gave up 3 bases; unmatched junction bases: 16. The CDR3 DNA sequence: TGTGCCAGCAGTGTAAGGGGGCGGGGCAGGAGAGACACTGAAGCTTTCTTT. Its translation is CASSVRGRGRRDTEAFF.

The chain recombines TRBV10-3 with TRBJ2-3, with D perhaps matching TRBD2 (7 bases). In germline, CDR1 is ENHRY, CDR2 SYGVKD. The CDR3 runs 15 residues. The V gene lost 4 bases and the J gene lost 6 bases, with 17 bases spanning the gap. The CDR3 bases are TGTGCCATCAGTGGCGTCGGCGGGGGCGGTGATACGCAGTATTTT. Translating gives CAISGVGGGGDTQYF.

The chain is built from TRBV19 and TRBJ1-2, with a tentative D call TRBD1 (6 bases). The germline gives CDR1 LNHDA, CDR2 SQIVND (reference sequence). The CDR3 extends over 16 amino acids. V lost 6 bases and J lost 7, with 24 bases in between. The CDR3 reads CASRGWGDTYTSGYTF. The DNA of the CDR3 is TGTGCCAGTAGGGGATGGGGGGACACCTACACGAGTGGCTACACCTTC.

The CDR3 DNA sequence: TGCGCCAGCAGTCAAAACAGGGGGCGCGGGACCGGGGAGCTGTTTTTT. It specifies CASSQNRGRGTGELFF. The chain carries TRBV23-1 and TRBJ2-2; 9 bases fit TRBD1. TRBV23-1 is an open reading frame whose function is uncertain. After removal of 2 bases from V and 5 bases from J, the junction contained 6 bases not matched to a gene. The CDR3 is 16 amino acids.

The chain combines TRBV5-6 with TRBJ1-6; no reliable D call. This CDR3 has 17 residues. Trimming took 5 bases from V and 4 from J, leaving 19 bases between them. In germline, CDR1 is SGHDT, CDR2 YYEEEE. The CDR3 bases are TGTGCCAGCAGTAAGCGGGTAGCGAGTCATTATAATTCACCCCTCCACTTT. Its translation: CASSKRVASHYNSPLHF.

The CDR3 protein is CASSALTTSTDTQYF. The CDR3 DNA reads TGTGCCAGCAGTGCCTTAACCACTAGCACAGATACGCAGTATTTT. V usage is TRBV28 and J usage is TRBJ2-3; D uncertain. From germline, CDR1 is MDHEN and CDR2 SYDVKM. The CDR3 is made up of 15 amino acids. Trimming took 5 bases from V and 0 from J, leaving 12 bases between them.

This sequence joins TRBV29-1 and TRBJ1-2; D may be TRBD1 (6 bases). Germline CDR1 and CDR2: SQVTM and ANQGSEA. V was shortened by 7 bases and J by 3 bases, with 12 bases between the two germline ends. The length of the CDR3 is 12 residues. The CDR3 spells CSALRGDYGYTF. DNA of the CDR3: TGCAGCGCTCTCAGGGGTGACTATGGCTACACCTTC. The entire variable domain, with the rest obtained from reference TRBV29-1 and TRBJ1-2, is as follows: SAVISQKPSRDICQRGTSLTIQCQVDSQVTMMFWYRQQPGQSLTLIATANQGSEATYESGFVIDKFPISRPNLTFSTLTVSNMSPEDSSIYLCSALRGDYGYTFGSGTRLTVV.

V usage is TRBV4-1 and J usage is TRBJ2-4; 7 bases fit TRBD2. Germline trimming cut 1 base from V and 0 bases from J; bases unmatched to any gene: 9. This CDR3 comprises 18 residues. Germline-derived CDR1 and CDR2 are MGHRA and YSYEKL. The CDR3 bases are TGCGCCAGCAGCCAAGGCCACCTCATAGCGGGAGCCAAAAACATTCAGTACTTC. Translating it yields CASSQGHLIAGAKNIQYF.

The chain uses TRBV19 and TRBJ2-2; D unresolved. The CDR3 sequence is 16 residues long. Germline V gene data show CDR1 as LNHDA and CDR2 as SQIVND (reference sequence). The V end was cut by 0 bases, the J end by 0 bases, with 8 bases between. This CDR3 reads CASSIDRTANTGELFF. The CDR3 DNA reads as TGTGCCAGTAGTATAGATAGGACCGCGAACACCGGGGAGCTGTTTTTT.

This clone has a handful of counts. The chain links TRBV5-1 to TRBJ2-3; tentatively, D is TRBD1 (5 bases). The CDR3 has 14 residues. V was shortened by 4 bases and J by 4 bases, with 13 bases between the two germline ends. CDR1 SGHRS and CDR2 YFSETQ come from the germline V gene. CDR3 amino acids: CASSKRGGADTQYF. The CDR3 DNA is TGCGCCAGCAGCAAAAGGGGTGGAGCAGATACGCAGTATTTT. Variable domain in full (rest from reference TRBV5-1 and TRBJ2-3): KAGVTQTPRYLIKTRGQQVTLSCSPISGHRSVSWYQQTPGQGLQFLFEYFSETQRNKGNFPGRFSGRQFSNSRSEMNVSTLELGDSALYLCASSKRGGADTQYFGPGTRLTVL.

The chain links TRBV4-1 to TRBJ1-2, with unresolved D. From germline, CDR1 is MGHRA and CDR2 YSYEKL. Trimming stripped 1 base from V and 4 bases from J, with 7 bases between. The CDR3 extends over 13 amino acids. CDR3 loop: CASSQGGVYGYTF. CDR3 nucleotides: TGCGCCAGCAGCCAAGGAGGCGTCTATGGCTACACCTTC.

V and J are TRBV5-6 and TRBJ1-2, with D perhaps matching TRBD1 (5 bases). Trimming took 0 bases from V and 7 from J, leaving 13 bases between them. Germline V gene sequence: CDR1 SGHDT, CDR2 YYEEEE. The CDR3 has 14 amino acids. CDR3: CASSLAGTRSGYTF. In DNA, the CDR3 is TGTGCCAGCAGCTTGGCAGGGACCCGGTCTGGCTACACCTTC.

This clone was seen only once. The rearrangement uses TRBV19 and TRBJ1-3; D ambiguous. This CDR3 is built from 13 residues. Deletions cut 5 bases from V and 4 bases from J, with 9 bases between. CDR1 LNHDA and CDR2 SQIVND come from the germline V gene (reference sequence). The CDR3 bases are TGTGCCAGTAGTCACAGCCGCGGAAACACCATATATTTT. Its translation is CASSHSRGNTIYF.

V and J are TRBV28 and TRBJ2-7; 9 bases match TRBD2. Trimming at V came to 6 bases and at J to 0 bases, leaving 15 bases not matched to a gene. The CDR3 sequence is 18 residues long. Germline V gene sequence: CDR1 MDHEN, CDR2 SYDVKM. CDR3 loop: CASSPSRGSGRRSYEQYF. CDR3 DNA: TGTGCCAGCAGCCCCTCTCGGGGGAGCGGGAGGCGCTCCTACGAGCAGTACTTC.

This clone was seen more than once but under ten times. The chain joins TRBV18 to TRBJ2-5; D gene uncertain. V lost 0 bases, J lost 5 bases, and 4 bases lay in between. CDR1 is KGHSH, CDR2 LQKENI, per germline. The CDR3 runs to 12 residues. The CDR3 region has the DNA TGTGCCAGCTCACCACCTACGGAGACCCAGTACTTC. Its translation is CASSPPTETQYF. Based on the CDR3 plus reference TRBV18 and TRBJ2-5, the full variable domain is NAGVMQNPRHLVRRRGQEARLRCSPMKGHSHVYWYRQLPEEGLKFMVYLQKENIIDESGMPKERFSAEFPKEGPSILRIQQVVRGDSAAYFCASSPPTETQYFGPGTRLLVL.

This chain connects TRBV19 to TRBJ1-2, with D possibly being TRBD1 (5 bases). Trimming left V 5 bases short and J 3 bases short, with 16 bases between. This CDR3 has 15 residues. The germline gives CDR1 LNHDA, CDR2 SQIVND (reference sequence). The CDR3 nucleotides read TGTGCCAGTAGTTTTGCGGACACCAGGGACTATGGCTACACCTTC. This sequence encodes CASSFADTRDYGYTF.

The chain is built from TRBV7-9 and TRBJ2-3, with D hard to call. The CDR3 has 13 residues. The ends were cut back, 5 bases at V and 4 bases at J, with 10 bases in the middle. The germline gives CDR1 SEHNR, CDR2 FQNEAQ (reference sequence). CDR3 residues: CASSPKGPDTQYF. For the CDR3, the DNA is TGTGCCAGCAGCCCTAAGGGTCCAGATACGCAGTATTTT.

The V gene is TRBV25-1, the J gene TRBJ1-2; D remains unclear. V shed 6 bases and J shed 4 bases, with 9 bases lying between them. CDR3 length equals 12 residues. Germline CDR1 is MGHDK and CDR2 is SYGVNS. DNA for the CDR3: TGTGCCAGCAGCCTTGCCCCCTATGGCTACACCTTC. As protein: CASSLAPYGYTF.

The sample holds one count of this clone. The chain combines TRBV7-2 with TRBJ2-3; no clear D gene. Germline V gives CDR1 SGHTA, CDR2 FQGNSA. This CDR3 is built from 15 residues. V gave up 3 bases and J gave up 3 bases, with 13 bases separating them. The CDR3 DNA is TGTGCCAGCAGCTTTGCAGTTCCCGGGACAGATACGCAGTATTTT. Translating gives CASSFAVPGTDTQYF.

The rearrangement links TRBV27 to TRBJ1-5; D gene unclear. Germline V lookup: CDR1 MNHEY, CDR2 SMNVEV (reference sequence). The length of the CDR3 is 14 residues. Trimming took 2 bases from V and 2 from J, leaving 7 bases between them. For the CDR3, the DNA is TGTGCCAGCAGTTTAAGATTAGGCAATCAGCCCCAGCATTTT. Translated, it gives CASSLRLGNQPQHF.

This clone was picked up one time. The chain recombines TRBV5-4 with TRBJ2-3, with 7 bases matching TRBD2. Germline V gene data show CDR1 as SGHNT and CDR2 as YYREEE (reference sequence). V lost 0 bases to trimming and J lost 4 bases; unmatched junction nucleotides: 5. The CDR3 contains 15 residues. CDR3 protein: CASSLGGSGADTQYF. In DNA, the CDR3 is TGTGCCAGCAGCTTGGGTGGCAGCGGGGCAGATACGCAGTATTTT.

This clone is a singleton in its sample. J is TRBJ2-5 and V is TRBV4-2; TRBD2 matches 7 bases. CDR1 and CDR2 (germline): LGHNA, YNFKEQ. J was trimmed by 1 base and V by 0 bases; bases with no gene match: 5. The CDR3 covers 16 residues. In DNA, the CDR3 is TGTGCCAGCAGCCAAGAGGCGCGGGGGTCCCAAGAGACCCAGTACTTC. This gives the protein CASSQEARGSQETQYF.

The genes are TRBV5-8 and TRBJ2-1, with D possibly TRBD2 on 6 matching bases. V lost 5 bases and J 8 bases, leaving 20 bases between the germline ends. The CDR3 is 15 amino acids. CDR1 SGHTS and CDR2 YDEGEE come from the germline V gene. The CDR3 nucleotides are TGTGCCAGCAGGCAACTAGCAGTTCCTTTCTATGAGCAGTTCTTC. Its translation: CASRQLAVPFYEQFF.

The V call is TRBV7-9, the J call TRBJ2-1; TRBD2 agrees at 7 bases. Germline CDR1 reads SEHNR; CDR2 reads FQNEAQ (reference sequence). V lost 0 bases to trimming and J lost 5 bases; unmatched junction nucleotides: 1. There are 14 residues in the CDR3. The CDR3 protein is CASSLAGGNNEQFF. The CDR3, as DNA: TGTGCCAGCAGCTTAGCGGGAGGGAACAATGAGCAGTTCTTC.

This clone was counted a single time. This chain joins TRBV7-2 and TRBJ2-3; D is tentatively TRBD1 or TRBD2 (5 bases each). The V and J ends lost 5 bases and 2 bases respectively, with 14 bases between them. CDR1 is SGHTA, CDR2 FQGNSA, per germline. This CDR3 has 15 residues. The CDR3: CASSTSGRNTDTQYF. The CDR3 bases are TGTGCCAGCAGCACCTCGGGACGTAACACAGATACGCAGTATTTT.

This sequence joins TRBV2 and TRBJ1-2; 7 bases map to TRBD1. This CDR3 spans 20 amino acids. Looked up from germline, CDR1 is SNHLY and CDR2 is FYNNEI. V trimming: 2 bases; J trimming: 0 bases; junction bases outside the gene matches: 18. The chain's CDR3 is CASSEPHRSFNRGSNYGYTF. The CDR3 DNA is TGTGCCAGCAGTGAACCCCACCGCTCCTTTAACAGGGGTTCTAACTATGGCTACACCTTC.